The following is a TCR beta chain sequence with its context. Its antigen remains unidentified. This sample was taken from a study of T cells after yellow fever vaccination. Whole-study results and caveats: Weaker overall was a secondary response that nonetheless peaked faster, on day 5 versus 15. Primary-vaccination clones mostly resurfaced post-booster (96% CD4, around 88% CD8).

One entry per CDR3 protein results from TCRdb running MiXCR on the 5' RACE reads. Here the sample spans some 99,000 distinct CDR3 sequences, about 6% being singletons. The germline gives CDR1 MNHEY, CDR2 SVGAGI. The CDR3 length is 15 residues. V lost 1 base to trimming and J lost 2 bases, with 11 bases between them. The V gene is TRBV6-5, the J gene TRBJ1-2; a weak D match, TRBD1 (5 bases). This material consisted of CD8+ T cells sorted from PBMCs, taken 10 days after the yellow fever booster vaccination. This sequence originates from a man younger than 35 who received the YFV17D yellow fever vaccine. This chain's CDR3 is CASSYFAGRNYGYTF. CDR3 DNA sequence: TGTGCCAGCAGTTACTTCGCAGGGAGAAACTATGGCTACACCTTC.